This T cell receptor (beta chain) comes out of a study of T-cell reconstitution after alpha-beta-depleted transplantation in children. General study findings and limits: One year after transplant, T-cell counts and diversity came mostly from newly produced T cells.

Preparation of the TCRbeta library involved a method that used unique molecular identifiers. MiXCR, run by TCRdb on the PCR reads, gives a single entry per CDR3 protein. The sample records 250,000 to 400,000 distinct CDR3 sequences, around 20% being singletons. About this clonotype itself: No antigen is known for it.

Trimming stripped 3 bases from V and 1 base from J, with 9 bases between. This CDR3 has 14 amino acids. The genes are TRBV12-3 or TRBV12-4 and TRBJ1-1; D unresolved. This receptor was identified in a male patient between 10 and 17 years old who had a stem cell transplant for acute lymphoblastic leukemia, so the T cells may come from the graft donor. The material was PBMCs, mostly from graft donor cells, obtained 180 days after TCRalphabeta/CD19-depleted stem cell transplant. The CDR3 spells CASSFGRANTEAFF. The CDR3 nucleotides are TGTGCCAGCAGTTTTGGCAGAGCGAACACTGAAGCTTTCTTT.